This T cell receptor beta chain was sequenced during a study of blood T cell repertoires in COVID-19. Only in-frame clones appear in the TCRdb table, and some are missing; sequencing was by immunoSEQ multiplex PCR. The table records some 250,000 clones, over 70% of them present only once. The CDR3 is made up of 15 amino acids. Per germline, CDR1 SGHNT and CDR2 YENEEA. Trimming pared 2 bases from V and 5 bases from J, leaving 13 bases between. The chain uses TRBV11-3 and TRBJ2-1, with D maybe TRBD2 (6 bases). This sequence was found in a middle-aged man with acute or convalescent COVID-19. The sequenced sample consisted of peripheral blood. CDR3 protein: CASSLWGEGHNEQFF. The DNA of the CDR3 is TGTGCCAGCAGCTTATGGGGGGAAGGTCACAATGAGCAGTTCTTC.